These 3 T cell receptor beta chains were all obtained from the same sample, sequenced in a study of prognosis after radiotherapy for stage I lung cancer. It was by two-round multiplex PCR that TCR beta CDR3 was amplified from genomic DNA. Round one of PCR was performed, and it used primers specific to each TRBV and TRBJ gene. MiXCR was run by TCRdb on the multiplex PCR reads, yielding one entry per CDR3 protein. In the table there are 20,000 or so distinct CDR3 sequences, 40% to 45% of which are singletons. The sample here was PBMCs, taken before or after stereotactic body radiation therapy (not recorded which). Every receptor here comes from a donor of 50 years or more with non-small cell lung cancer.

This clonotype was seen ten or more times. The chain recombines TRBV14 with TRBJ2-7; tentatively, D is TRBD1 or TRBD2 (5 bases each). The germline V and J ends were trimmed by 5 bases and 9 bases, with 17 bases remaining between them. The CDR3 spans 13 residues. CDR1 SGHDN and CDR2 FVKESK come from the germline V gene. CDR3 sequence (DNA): TGTGCCAGCAGCACTGTCCAGGGACCCCTGCAGTACTTC. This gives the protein CASSTVQGPLQYF. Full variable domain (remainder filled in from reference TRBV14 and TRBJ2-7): EAGVTQFPSHSVIEKGQTVTLRCDPISGHDNLYWYRRVMGKEIKFLLHFVKESKQDESGMPNNRFLAERTGGTYSTLKVQPAELEDSGVYFCASSTVQGPLQYFGPGTRLTVT.

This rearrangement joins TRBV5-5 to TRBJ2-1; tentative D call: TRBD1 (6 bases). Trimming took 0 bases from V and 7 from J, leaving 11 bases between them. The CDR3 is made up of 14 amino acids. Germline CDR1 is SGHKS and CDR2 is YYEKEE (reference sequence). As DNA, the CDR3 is TGTGCCAGCAGCTTGGCCCTAGGGGGAAATGAGCAGTTCTTC. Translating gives CASSLALGGNEQFF.

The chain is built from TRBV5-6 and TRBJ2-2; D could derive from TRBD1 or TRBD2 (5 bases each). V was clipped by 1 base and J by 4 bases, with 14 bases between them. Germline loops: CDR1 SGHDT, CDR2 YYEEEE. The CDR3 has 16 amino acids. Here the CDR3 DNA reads TGTGCCAGCAGCTTGCCTAGCTGGGGCCTCACCGGGGAGCTGTTTTTT. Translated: CASSLPSWGLTGELFF. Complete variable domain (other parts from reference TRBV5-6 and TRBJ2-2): DAGVTQSPTHLIKTRGQQVTLRCSPKSGHDTVSWYQQALGQGPQFIFQYYEEEERQRGNFPDRFSGHQFPNYSSELNVNALLLGDSALYLCASSLPSWGLTGELFFGEGSRLTVL.